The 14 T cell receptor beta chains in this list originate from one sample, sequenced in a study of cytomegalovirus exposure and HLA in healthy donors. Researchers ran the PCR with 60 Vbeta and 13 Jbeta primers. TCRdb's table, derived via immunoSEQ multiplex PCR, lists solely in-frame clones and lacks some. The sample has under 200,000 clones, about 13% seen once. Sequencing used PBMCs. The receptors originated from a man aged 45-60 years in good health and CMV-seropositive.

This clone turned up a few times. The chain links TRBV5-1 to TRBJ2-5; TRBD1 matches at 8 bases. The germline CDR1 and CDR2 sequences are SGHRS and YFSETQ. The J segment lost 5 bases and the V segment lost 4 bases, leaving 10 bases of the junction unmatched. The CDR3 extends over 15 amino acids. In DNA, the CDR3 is TGCGCCAGCAGCAGGTGGACAGGGCAGCCGGAGACCCAGTACTTC. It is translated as CASSRWTGQPETQYF.

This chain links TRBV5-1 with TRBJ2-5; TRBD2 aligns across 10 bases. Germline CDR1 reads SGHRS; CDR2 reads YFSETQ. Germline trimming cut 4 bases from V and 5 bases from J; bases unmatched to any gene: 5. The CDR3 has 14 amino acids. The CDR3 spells CASSTGLATETQYF. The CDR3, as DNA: TGCGCCAGCAGCACGGGACTAGCGACTGAGACCCAGTACTTC.

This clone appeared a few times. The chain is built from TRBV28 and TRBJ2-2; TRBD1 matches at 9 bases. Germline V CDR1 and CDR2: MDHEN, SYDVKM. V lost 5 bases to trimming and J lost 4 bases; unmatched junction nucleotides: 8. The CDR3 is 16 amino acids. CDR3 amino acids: CASSLGDRVGTGELFF. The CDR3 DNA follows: TGTGCCAGCAGTCTTGGGGACAGGGTTGGCACCGGGGAGCTGTTTTTT.

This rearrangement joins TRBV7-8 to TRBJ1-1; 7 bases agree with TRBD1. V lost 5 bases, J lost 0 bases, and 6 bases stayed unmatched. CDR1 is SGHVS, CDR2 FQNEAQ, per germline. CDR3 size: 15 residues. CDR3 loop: CASSVRGQLNTEAFF. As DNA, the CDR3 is TGTGCCAGCAGCGTACGGGGACAGTTGAACACTGAAGCTTTCTTT.

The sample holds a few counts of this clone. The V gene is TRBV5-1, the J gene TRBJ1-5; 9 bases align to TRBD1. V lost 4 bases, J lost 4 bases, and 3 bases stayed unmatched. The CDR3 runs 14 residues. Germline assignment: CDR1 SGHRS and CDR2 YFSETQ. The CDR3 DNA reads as TGCGCCAGCAGCGTTGGGACAGGGAATCAGCCCCAGCATTTT. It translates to CASSVGTGNQPQHF.

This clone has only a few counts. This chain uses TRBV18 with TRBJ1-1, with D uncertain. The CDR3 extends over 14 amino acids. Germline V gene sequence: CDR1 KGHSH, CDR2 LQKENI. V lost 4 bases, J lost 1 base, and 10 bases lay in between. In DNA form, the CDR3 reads TGTGCCAGCTCACTTACCGACAAGAACACTGAAGCTTTCTTT. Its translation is CASSLTDKNTEAFF. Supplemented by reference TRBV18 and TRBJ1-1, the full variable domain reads NAGVMQNPRHLVRRRGQEARLRCSPMKGHSHVYWYRQLPEEGLKFMVYLQKENIIDESGMPKERFSAEFPKEGPSILRIQQVVRGDSAAYFCASSLTDKNTEAFFGQGTRLTVV.

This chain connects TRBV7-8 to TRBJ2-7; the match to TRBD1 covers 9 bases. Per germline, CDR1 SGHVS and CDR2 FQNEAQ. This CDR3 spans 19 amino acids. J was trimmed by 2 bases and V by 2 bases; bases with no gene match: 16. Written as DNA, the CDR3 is TGTGCCAGCAGCTTAAATGTGGGACAGGGAACTCTTCTACCCTACGAGCAGTACGTC. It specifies CASSLNVGQGTLLPYEQYV.

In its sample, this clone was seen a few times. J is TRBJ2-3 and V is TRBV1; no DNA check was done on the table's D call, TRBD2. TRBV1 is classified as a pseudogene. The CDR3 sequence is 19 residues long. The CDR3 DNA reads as TGCACCAGCAGCCCGGAGGTCGGGGGGGCCCTCCCGGCCACAGATACGCAGTATTTT. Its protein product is CTSSPEVGGALPATDTQYF.

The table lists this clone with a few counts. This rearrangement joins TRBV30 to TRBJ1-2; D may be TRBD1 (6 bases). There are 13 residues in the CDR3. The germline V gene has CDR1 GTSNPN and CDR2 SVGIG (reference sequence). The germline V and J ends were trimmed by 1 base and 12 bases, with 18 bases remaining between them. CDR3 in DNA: TGTGCCTGGAGTGGGAACCGGGGGGGCGCAGACACCTTC. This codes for CAWSGNRGGADTF.

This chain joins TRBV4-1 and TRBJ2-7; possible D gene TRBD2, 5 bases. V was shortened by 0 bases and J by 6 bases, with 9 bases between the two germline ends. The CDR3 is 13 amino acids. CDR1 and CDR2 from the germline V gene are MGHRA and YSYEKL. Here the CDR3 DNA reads TGCGCCAGCAGCCAAGATGCCGGGGTCGAGCAGTACTTC. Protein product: CASSQDAGVEQYF.

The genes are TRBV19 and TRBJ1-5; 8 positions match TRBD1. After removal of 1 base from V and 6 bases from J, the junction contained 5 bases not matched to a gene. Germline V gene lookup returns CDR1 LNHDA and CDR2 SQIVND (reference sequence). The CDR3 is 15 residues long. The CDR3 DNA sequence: TGTGCCAGTAGTATAGGACAGGGGAGTAGTCAGCCCCAGCATTTT. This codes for CASSIGQGSSQPQHF.

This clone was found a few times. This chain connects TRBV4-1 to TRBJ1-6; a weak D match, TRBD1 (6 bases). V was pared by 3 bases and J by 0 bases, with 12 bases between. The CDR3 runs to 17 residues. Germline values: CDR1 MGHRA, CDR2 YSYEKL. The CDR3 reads CASSQVTGSSYNSPLHF. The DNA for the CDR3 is TGCGCCAGCAGCCAGGTAACAGGGAGCTCCTATAATTCACCCCTCCACTTT.

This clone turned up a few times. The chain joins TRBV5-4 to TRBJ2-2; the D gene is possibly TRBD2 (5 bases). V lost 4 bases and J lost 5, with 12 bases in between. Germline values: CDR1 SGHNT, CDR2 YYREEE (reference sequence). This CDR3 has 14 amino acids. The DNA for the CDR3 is TGTGCCAGCAGCGGTGGAACTAGGACCGGGGAGCTGTTTTTT. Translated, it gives CASSGGTRTGELFF.

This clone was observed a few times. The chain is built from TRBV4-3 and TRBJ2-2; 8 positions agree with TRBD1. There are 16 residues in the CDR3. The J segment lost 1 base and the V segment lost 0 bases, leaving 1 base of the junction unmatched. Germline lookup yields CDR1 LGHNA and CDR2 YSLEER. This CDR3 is CASSQEGQVNTGELFF. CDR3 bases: TGCGCCAGCAGCCAAGAGGGACAGGTGAACACCGGGGAGCTGTTTTTT.